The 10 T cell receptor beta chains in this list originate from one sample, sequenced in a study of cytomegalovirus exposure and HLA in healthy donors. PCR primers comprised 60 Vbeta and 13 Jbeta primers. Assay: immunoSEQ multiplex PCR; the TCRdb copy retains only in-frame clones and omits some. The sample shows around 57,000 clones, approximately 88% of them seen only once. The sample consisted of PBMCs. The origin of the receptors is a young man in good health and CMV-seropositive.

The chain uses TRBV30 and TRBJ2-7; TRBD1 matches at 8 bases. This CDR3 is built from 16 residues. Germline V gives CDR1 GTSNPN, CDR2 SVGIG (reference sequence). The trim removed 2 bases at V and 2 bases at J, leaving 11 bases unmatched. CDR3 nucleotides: TGTGCCTGGAGTTCACACCGGGACAGGTCTCCCTACGAGCAGTACTTC. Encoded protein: CAWSSHRDRSPYEQYF. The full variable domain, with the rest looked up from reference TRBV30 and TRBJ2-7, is SQTIHQWPATLVQPVGSPLSLECTVEGTSNPNLYWYRQAAGRGLQLLFYSVGIGQISSEVPQNLSASRPQDRQFILSSKKLLLSDSGFYLCAWSSHRDRSPYEQYFGPGTRLTVT.

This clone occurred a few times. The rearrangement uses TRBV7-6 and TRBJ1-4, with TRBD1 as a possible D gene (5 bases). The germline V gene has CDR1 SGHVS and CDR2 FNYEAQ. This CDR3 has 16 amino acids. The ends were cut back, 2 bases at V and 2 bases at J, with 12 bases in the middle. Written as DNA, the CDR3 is TGTGCCAGCAGCTTATATGGGGCCGGGACTAATGAAAAACTGTTTTTT. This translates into CASSLYGAGTNEKLFF.

The CDR3 DNA is TGTGCCAGCAGCGTAGGCTGGGGGGGTGGCGGGAGGGGAGATACGCAGTATTTT. Translating it yields CASSVGWGGGGRGDTQYF. The chain joins TRBV9 to TRBJ2-3; TRBD2 agrees at 9 bases. V shed 0 bases, J shed 5 bases, and the junction held 13 bases outside the gene matches. This CDR3 contains 18 residues. The germline gives CDR1 SGDLS, CDR2 YYNGEE.

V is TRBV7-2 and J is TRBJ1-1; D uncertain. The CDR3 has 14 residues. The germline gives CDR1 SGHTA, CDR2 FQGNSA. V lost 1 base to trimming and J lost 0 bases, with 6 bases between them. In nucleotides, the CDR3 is TGTGCCAGCAGCTTAGGCCGGTTGAACACTGAAGCTTTCTTT. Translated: CASSLGRLNTEAFF.

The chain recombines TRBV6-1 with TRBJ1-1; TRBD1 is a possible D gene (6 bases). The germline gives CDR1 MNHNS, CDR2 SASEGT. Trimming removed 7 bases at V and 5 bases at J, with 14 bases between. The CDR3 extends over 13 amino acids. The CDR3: CASTRRGGTEAFF. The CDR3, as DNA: TGTGCCAGCACACGCAGGGGAGGGACTGAAGCTTTCTTT.

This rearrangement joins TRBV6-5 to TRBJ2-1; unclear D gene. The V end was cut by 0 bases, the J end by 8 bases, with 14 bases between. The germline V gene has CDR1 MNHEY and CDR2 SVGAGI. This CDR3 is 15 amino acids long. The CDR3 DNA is TGTGCCAGCAGTTACTCGAGGCTGAACAAGGATGAGCAGTTCTTC. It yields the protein CASSYSRLNKDEQFF.

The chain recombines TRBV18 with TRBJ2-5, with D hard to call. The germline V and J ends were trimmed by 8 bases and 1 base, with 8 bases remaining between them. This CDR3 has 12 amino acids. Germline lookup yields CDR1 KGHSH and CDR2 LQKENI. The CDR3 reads CASLSPQETQYF. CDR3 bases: TGTGCCAGCCTATCTCCCCAAGAGACCCAGTACTTC.

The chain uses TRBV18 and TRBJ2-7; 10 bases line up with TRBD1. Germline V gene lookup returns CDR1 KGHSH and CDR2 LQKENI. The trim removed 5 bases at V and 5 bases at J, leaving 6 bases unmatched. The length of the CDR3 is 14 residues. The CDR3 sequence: CASSTGTGVHEQYF. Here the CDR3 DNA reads TGTGCCAGCTCAACCGGGACAGGGGTCCACGAGCAGTACTTC.

The CDR3 nucleotides read TGTGCCAGCAGCCCCGAACTAGCGGGGAGCACAGATACGCAGTATTTT. This encodes CASSPELAGSTDTQYF. This chain uses TRBV5-4 with TRBJ2-3; 10 bases agree with TRBD2. From germline, CDR1 is SGHNT and CDR2 YYREEE (reference sequence). CDR3 length: 16 amino acids. V gave up 4 bases and J gave up 0 bases; unmatched junction bases: 5.

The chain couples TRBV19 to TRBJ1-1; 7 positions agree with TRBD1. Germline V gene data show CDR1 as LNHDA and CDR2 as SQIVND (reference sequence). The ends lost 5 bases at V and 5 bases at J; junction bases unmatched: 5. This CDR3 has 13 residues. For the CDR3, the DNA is TGTGCCAGTAGTCTGAGGGGGCGTACTGAAGCTTTCTTT. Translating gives CASSLRGRTEAFF.